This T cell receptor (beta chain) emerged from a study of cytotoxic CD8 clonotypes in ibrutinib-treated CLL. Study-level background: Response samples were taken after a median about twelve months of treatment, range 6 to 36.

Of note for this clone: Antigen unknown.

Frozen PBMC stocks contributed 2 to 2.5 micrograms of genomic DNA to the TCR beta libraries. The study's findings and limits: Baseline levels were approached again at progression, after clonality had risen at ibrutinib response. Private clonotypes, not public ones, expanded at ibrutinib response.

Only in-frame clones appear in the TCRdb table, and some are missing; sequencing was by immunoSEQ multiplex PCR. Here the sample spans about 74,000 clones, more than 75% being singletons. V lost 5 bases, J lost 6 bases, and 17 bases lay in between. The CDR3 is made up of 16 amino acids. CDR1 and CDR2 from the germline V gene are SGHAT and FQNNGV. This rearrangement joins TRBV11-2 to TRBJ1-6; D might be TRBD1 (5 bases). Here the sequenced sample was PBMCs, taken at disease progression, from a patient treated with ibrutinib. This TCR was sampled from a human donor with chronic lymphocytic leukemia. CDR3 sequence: CASSLTVGDFNSPLHF. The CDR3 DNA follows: TGTGCCAGCAGCCTAACGGTTGGGGACTTTAATTCACCCCTCCACTTT.